This TCR beta chain originates from a study of sequential checkpoint blockade in melanoma. Study in general: Patients were randomized 1:1 to nivolumab-then-ipilimumab or ipilimumab-then-nivolumab first-line. After both sequences, patients received maintenance nivolumab.

V was shortened by 4 bases and J by 3 bases, with 18 bases between the two germline ends. CDR1 and CDR2 (germline): MNHNS, SASEGT. This CDR3 has 16 residues. Sequencing was performed with immunoSEQ multiplex PCR; in TCRdb, only in-frame clones are kept and a portion is missing. The sample holds approximately 13,000 clones, about 55% seen once. Regarding treatment: randomized to nivolumab then ipilimumab (arm A) or the reverse (arm B). None of the patients previously received DNA-damaging chemotherapy. PBMC sorting kept live CD3+CD8+ cells without CD19 or CD56. The sequence was collected from a human donor with melanoma. The chain employs TRBV6-1 and TRBJ2-5; D gene unclear. The source was CD8+ T cells sorted from blood (inferred from file names), collected from a patient given nivolumab and ipilimumab in sequence. Written as DNA, the CDR3 is TGTGCCAGCAGTGCGTTAAAATCTTACAGTGAAGAGACCCAGTACTTC. Translated, it gives CASSALKSYSEETQYF.